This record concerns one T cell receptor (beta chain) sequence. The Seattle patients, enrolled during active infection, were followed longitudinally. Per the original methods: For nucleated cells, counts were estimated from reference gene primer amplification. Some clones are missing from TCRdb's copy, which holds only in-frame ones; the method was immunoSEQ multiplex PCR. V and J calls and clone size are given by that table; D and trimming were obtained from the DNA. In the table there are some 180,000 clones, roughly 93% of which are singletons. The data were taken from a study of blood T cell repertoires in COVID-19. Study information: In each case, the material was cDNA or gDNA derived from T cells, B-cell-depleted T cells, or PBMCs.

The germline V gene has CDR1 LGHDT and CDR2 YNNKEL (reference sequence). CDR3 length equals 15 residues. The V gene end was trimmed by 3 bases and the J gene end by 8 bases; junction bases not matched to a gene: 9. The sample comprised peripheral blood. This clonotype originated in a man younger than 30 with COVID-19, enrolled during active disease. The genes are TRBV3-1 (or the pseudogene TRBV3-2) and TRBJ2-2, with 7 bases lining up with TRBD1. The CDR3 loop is CASSQGMNRGGELFF. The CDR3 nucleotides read TGTGCCAGCAGCCAGGGGATGAACAGGGGAGGGGAGCTGTTTTTT.